This T cell receptor (beta chain) originates from a study of OX40 agonist ivuxolimab in advanced cancers. For context, the study as a whole: Ivuxolimab was a fully human IgG2 agonistic monoclonal antibody targeting the costimulatory receptor OX40 (CD134). The purpose of peripheral TCRbeta sequencing was to test whether ivuxolimab changed TCR sequence diversity and led to clonal T-cell expansion. Partial responses occurred in three dose-escalation patients, of whom one had hepatocellular carcinoma and two had cutaneous melanoma. Among the 52 dose-escalation patients, around 20 had hepatocellular carcinoma, approximately 15 melanoma, 9 renal cell carcinoma and 9 head and neck cancer. Patients were allowed to have had prior anti-PD-1, anti-PD-L1 or anti-CTLA-4 therapy, and 40% to 45% of the dose-escalation patients had previously received checkpoint inhibitors. In the dose-escalation cohort, around four fifths of patients were male, and the mean age was 60 years with a range of about 20 to 80. Intravenous ivuxolimab was administered to patients every 2 weeks at six dose levels: 0.01, 0.1, 0.3, 1.5, 3 and 10 mg/kg. The paper covers the monotherapy dose-escalation part of the phase I ivuxolimab trial, which included N ≈ 52 patients.

Patients with a history of autoimmune disease or receiving systemic immunosuppression were excluded from the trial. Peripheral blood for TCR sequencing was drawn from every dose cohort at baseline, at cycle 4 day 1 and at cycle 7 day 1. The samples were taken from a phase I, first-in-human, multicenter, open-label dose-escalation trial of ivuxolimab. Adults with locally advanced or metastatic melanoma, renal cell carcinoma, hepatocellular carcinoma or head and neck squamous cell carcinoma were enrolled in the trial. Before TCR sequencing, CD4+ and CD8+ T cells were separately sorted from peripheral blood. Genomic DNA was isolated from the sorted cells so that the TCRbeta CDR3 region could be sequenced. The immunoSEQ Assay was used for sequencing of TCRbeta CDR3 regions. Sourced from immuneACCESS, this table was stored by TCRdb with only in-frame sequences that have V and J called. A share of the clones is absent; for the studies checked, an unresolved V gene accounts for under half, and the remainder has no known explanation. This sample has some 95,000 clones in its table, and approximately 90% of those were observed once. 0.51% of the sample belongs to the ten largest clones.

Study-wide conclusions, independent of this receptor: At doses of 0.1 to 3.0 mg/kg, clonal expansion of both CD4+ and CD8+ T cells in blood was seen between baseline and week 6. Low levels of normalized T-cell clonal expansion were also shown by some nonresponding patients. The antigen specificity of the peripheral T cells that underwent clonal expansion was not determined. After ivuxolimab, expanded clones were on average more numerous among CD8+ T cells than among CD4+ T cells. In partial responders in the 0.1-3.0 mg/kg groups, normalized peripheral clonal expansion was found to be among the lowest, especially among CD8+ T cells.

To note about this clone: This clone's antigen is unknown. Base qualities are not at hand, and no much larger clone is one base apart.

This clonotype was sampled from an adult with an advanced solid tumor such as melanoma, head and neck, liver or kidney cancer. The sample consisted of CD4+ or CD8+ T cells sorted from blood, taken in a trial of the OX40 agonist ivuxolimab.

The encoded CDR3 is CAWSVGVGYNEQFF. The sequence in DNA is TGTGCCTGGAGTGTCGGGGTCGGCTACAATGAGCAGTTCTTC. Recombination linked TRBV30 to TRBJ2-1, with TRBD2 as a weak D call on 5 bases. V is cut by 0 bases and J by 3 bases, and the space between the germline ends is 9 bases. Based on the germline V gene (reference sequence), the CDR1 and CDR2 sequences are GTSNPN and SVGIG. The cysteine opens and the phenylalanine closes a CDR3 of 14 amino acids. The read is trimmed to its CDR3 DNA, 42 bases read in frame from base 1.